The clone carrying this T cell receptor (beta chain) was seen only once. The data were obtained in a study of T cell changes during pregnancy in multiple sclerosis. Produced via immunoSEQ multiplex PCR; TCRdb's table is partial and in-frame only. Of around 63,000 clones in the sample, around 94% were seen once. The CDR3 has 16 residues. V gave up 1 base and J gave up 1 base, with 14 bases separating them. Germline CDR1 and CDR2: SEHNR and FQNEAQ (reference sequence). The clonotype was recovered from a female donor in good health, enrolled as a control in a pregnancy study. This material consisted of CD8+ T cells from peripheral blood mononuclear cells, taken in the third trimester of pregnancy. This chain uses TRBV7-9 with TRBJ2-7, with a possible D match to TRBD1 (6 bases). CDR3 in amino acids: CASSLVRGRLSYEQYF. As DNA, the CDR3 is TGTGCCAGCAGCTTAGTGAGGGGGAGACTTTCCTACGAGCAGTACTTC.